Listed below are T cell receptor beta chains from one sample, sequenced in a study of T cells after yellow fever vaccination. TCRdb re-called the 5' RACE reads with MiXCR, one entry per CDR3 protein. The sample shows a few hundred thousand distinct CDR3 sequences, roughly 19% of them seen only once. The sample here was PBMCs, taken 15 days after the yellow fever booster vaccination. The receptor source for this set is a man aged 25 to 40 who received the YFV17D yellow fever vaccine. CDR3s include the opening cysteine and the closing phenylalanine or tryptophan. Fields, in order: J gene, D gene, V gene, clone size, CDR3 DNA, CDR3 protein. A D gene is named only where the DNA matches it firmly. Size tells how often a clone was seen (once, few, many) or the class of an expanded clone, and some rows leave it out.

J: TRBJ2-1; D: NA; V: TRBV14; size: NA; DNA: TGTGCCAGCAGCCAAGGGCTAGGCGGTGCGGTGTTCTTC; CDR3: CASSQGLGGAVFF
J: TRBJ2-3; D: TRBD2; V: TRBV10-3; size: NA; DNA: TGTGCCACGCGTGTAGCGGGAAGTACATATACGCAGTATTTT; CDR3: CATRVAGSTYTQYF
J: TRBJ2-1; D: TRBD2; V: TRBV20-1; size: NA; DNA: TGCAGTGCTAGCCTAGCGGGAGGTCCGGATCAGCAGTTCTTC; CDR3: CSASLAGGPDQQFF
J: TRBJ2-1; D: NA; V: TRBV20-1; size: few; DNA: TGCAGTGCCCCGAGCGGCGTATCGGTTGGTGAGCAGTTCTTC; CDR3: CSAPSGVSVGEQFF
J: TRBJ2-7; D: NA; V: TRBV5-1; size: few; DNA: TGCGCCAGCAGCTCGGACGGACCGGTGGACGAGCAGTACTTC; CDR3: CASSSDGPVDEQYF
J: TRBJ2-2; D: NA; V: TRBV29-1; size: few; DNA: TGCAGCGCCAGGACGGGGCACACCGGGGAGCTGTTTTTT; CDR3: CSARTGHTGELFF
J: TRBJ2-7; D: NA; V: TRBV27; size: NA; DNA: TGTGCCACCGGGAACTCCTACGAGCAGTACTTC; CDR3: CATGNSYEQYF
J: TRBJ2-1; D: NA; V: TRBV29-1; size: NA; DNA: TGCAGCGTTCACCGGGACTCCTACAATGAGCAGTTCTTC; CDR3: CSVHRDSYNEQFF
J: TRBJ2-7; D: TRBD2; V: TRBV7-2; size: few; DNA: TGTGCCAGCAGCCACGGACTAGCGGGAGTTGGCTACGAGCAGTACTTC; CDR3: CASSHGLAGVGYEQYF
J: TRBJ1-6; D: NA; V: TRBV12-3/TRBV12-4; size: NA; DNA: TGTGCCAGCAGTTTAGGGAGTCAGGGAGAATCACCCCTCCACTTT; CDR3: CASSLGSQGESPLHF
J: TRBJ2-3; D: NA; V: TRBV5-1; size: NA; DNA: TGCGCCAGCAGCTTCTCGGACAGTAGCACAGATACGCAGTATTTT; CDR3: CASSFSDSSTDTQYF
J: TRBJ2-1; D: TRBD2; V: TRBV27; size: NA; DNA: TGTGCCAGCAGTTTGAGGTCGACTAGCGGGAAACACAATGAGCAGTTCTTC; CDR3: CASSLRSTSGKHNEQFF
J: TRBJ2-7; D: NA; V: TRBV20-1; size: NA; DNA: TGCAGTGCTAGAGGACTAGATTCTTACGAGCAGTACTTC; CDR3: CSARGLDSYEQYF
J: TRBJ2-1; D: TRBD2; V: TRBV19; size: few; DNA: TGTGCCAGTAGTATAGGGGCAACTAGAGCGGGATCCTACAATGAGCAGTTCTTC; CDR3: CASSIGATRAGSYNEQFF
J: TRBJ2-1; D: TRBD2; V: TRBV11-2; size: once; DNA: TGTGCCAGCAGCACTCAGCGGGAGGACCATGAGCAGTTCTTC; CDR3: CASSTQREDHEQFF
J: TRBJ2-1; D: NA; V: TRBV5-6; size: NA; DNA: TGTGCCAGCAGCATGGGAACGCAGGACTACAATGAGCAGTTCTTC; CDR3: CASSMGTQDYNEQFF
J: TRBJ1-2; D: TRBD1; V: TRBV25-1; size: NA; DNA: TGTGCCAGCAGTAGGGTGGGACAGGGACCTGATGGCTACACCTTC; CDR3: CASSRVGQGPDGYTF
J: TRBJ2-1; D: NA; V: TRBV7-2; size: few; DNA: TGTGCCAGCAGCCGACGCCAAGGGGGGGGATACTACAATGAGCAGTTCTTC; CDR3: CASSRRQGGGYYNEQFF
J: TRBJ1-6; D: TRBD1; V: TRBV12-3/TRBV12-4; size: few; DNA: TGTGCCAGTAAGACAGGGATGCAGAATTCACCCCTCCACTTT; CDR3: CASKTGMQNSPLHF
J: TRBJ2-4; D: NA; V: TRBV28; size: NA; DNA: TGTGCCAGCAGTTTATGGGCAGTGGGGAGGAGCATTCAGTACTTC; CDR3: CASSLWAVGRSIQYF
J: TRBJ2-7; D: NA; V: TRBV10-3; size: NA; DNA: TGTGCCATCAGTGATCCCGACACCTACGAGCAGTACTTC; CDR3: CAISDPDTYEQYF
J: TRBJ2-5; D: TRBD2; V: TRBV20-1; size: few; DNA: TGCAGTGCTGAGAGAGCGGGAGGTCGGCAAGAGACCCAGTACTTC; CDR3: CSAERAGGRQETQYF
J: TRBJ2-1; D: TRBD2; V: TRBV6-2/TRBV6-3; size: few; DNA: TGTGCCAGCAGTTACCGGCTAGCGGCTTATCTGGATGATGAGCAGTTCTTC; CDR3: CASSYRLAAYLDDEQFF
J: TRBJ2-5; D: NA; V: TRBV7-9; size: NA; DNA: TGTGCCAGCAGCTTAGCCTTAGCGGAACAAGAGACCCAGTACTTC; CDR3: CASSLALAEQETQYF
J: TRBJ1-1; D: NA; V: TRBV6-2/TRBV6-3; size: few; DNA: TGTGCCAGCACTTTAACATGGAACACTGAAGCTTTCTTT; CDR3: CASTLTWNTEAFF
J: TRBJ2-2; D: TRBD2; V: TRBV27; size: NA; DNA: TGTGCCAGCAGCGCCGGGGGGGTAGGCGGGGAGCTGTTTTTT; CDR3: CASSAGGVGGELFF
J: TRBJ1-5; D: TRBD1; V: TRBV20-1; size: NA; DNA: TGCAGTGCTAGCAGTGAGGGGGCTTACAATCAGCCCCAGCATTTT; CDR3: CSASSEGAYNQPQHF
J: TRBJ1-1; D: NA; V: TRBV6-1; size: NA; DNA: TGTGCCAGCAGCCCTGGTTGGAGTCTGAACACTGAAGCTTTCTTT; CDR3: CASSPGWSLNTEAFF